This T cell receptor beta chain was documented in a study of blood T cells in healthy people across ages. General observations from the study: Greater diversity and more naive CD4+ cells were seen in long-lived donors than in aged donors.

The sample, about 9.7 milliliters of peripheral blood, was drawn from each donor. Notes on this clonotype: Its antigen remains unknown.

This CDR3 comprises 13 residues. Germline V lookup: CDR1 GTSNPN, CDR2 SVGIG (reference sequence). V lost 0 bases, J lost 4 bases, and 9 bases lay in between. A second PCR of 7 to 11 cycles used a sample-barcoded 5' primer and a J-beta primer mix. Every sample gave at least 3 million paired-end reads containing CDR3. TCRdb passed the 5' RACE reads through MiXCR, listing each CDR3 protein once. The repertoire consists of about 1.6 million distinct CDR3 sequences, with roughly a third occurring once and the leading ten covering 11%. The J gene is TRBJ1-1, the V gene TRBV30; a weak D match, TRBD1 (5 bases). Sequenced input: blood. The source is a woman aged 30 to 39 in good health. CDR3: CAWSVERGTEAFF. The CDR3 DNA reads TGTGCCTGGAGTGTCGAGAGGGGCACTGAAGCTTTCTTT.